This is a list of T cell receptor beta chains from one sample in a study of cytomegalovirus exposure and HLA in healthy donors. Using immunoSEQ multiplex PCR, the repertoire was profiled, and TCRdb retains in-frame clones only, with some absent. The table for this sample gives 150,000 to 200,000 clones. Sequences were obtained from PBMCs. The source is a boy aged 5-17 years in good health and CMV-seronegative. Both conserved end residues are trimmed from each CDR3. Fields, in order: V gene, J gene, CDR3 protein.

>TRBV29-1|TRBJ1-2
SAWDRANYGYT
>TRBV7-2|TRBJ1-6
ASSGDRGGSSPLH
>TRBV19|TRBJ2-1
ASRIGTARNEQF
>TRBV13|TRBJ1-1
ASSRDSLNTEAF
>TRBV6-6|TRBJ2-7
ASSRSGGNMYEQY
>TRBV19|TRBJ1-5
ASSTQTGGYQPQH
>TRBV30|TRBJ2-1
AWNRQRGEQF
>TRBV4-2|TRBJ2-5
ASSQDLAAFQETQY
>TRBV2|-
ASRWTGDEQY
>TRBV7-9|TRBJ2-6
ASSIRVSGANVLT
>TRBV4-2|TRBJ1-4
ASSQDVGPRVKLF
>TRBV5-1|TRBJ1-2
ASSFSRGDYGYT
>TRBV19|TRBJ2-7
ATTPGTGGSYEQY
>TRBV5-1|TRBJ2-5
ASSTGQEETQY
>TRBV2|TRBJ1-2
ASFGGGNSYGYT
>TRBV29-1|TRBJ2-7
SAEGGPEPYEQY
>TRBV11-2|TRBJ1-1
ASSPTNKRTEAF
>TRBV5-4|TRBJ2-2
ASSPAVGAGELF
>TRBV27|TRBJ2-7
ASSLGGSTSGPYEQY
>TRBV7-9|TRBJ1-2
ASSLGLTNYGYT
>TRBV13|TRBJ2-5
ASSLRSRVETQY
>TRBV5-1|TRBJ2-7
ASSLGWEGSYEQY
>TRBV28|TRBJ1-1
ASSLKLNTEAF
>TRBV6-1|TRBJ2-3
ASSGGTGGRAQY
>TRBV6-1|TRBJ1-5
ASSGTGGAGNQPQH
>TRBV27|TRBJ2-7
ASSTLSGGLSYEQY
>TRBV5-1|TRBJ1-1
ASSLQENTEAF
>TRBV15|TRBJ1-2
ATSRGRGRGFYGYT
>TRBV6-5|TRBJ2-7
ASSYNSGKYSYEQY
>TRBV29-1|-
SVVAGYLSYEQY
>TRBV14|TRBJ2-1
ASSHQTSTQTYNEQF
>TRBV7-2|TRBJ1-5
ASSLETGGFQPQH
>TRBV6-5|TRBJ1-1
ASSFLSQRGGRAF
>TRBV11-3|TRBJ2-2
ASSSDYFGELF
>TRBV7-2|TRBJ2-7
ASSLTPGLVSYEQY